This T cell receptor (beta chain) was sequenced for a study of PD-L1 blockade in urothelial cancer. CDR1 SGHDN and CDR2 FVKESK come from the germline V gene. Losses at the gene ends were 1 base for V and 3 bases for J; bases not matched to a gene: 6. This CDR3 comprises 16 residues. Time point reported: pretreatment peripheral blood. This table comes from immunoSEQ multiplex PCR, and its TCRdb copy is limited to in-frame clones, with some not included. The sample carries approximately 50,000 clones, approximately 78% recorded once. Specimen: PBMCs, collected around atezolizumab (anti-PD-L1) treatment. The rearrangement uses TRBV14 and TRBJ2-1, with 7 bases lining up with TRBD2. The origin of this receptor is a man between 50 and 59 years old with urothelial cancer. Here the CDR3 DNA reads TGTGCCAGCAGCCAAGCGGGAGGAGCCCACTACAATGAGCAGTTCTTC. Encoded protein: CASSQAGGAHYNEQFF.